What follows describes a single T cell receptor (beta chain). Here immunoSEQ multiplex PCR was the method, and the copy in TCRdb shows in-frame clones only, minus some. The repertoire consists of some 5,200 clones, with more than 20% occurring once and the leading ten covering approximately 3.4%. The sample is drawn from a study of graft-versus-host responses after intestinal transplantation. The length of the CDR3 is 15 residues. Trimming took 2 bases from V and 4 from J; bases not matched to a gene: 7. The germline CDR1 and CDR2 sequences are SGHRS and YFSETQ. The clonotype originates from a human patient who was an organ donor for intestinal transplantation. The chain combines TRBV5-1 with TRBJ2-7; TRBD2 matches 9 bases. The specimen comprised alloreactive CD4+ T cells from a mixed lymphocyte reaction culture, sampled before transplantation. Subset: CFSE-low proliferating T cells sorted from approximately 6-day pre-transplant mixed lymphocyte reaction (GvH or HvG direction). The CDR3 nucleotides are TGCGCCAGCAGCTTCGGGCGGGGGGGCCCATACGAGCAGTACTTC. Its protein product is CASSFGRGGPYEQYF.